This T cell receptor (beta chain) came from a study of shared clonotypes between healthy human individuals. Study overall: Serving as donors were a couple of women and three men, whose ages spanned 18 to 49. Notes on the study in general: Rarefaction exposed incomplete sorted-subset sequencing despite large depth.

CD8 cells regarded as naive lacked CD45RO, were positively chosen for CCR7, and omitted terminally differentiated effector memory CD45RA+ cells. Donors were healthy HIV-negative adults without recently reported acute infections or vaccinations. In the original analysis: Filtering of immunoSEQ junctional sequences could not match full-length read filtering. Only in-frame clones appear in the TCRdb table, and some are missing; sequencing was by immunoSEQ multiplex PCR. That table supplies the V and J calls and clone size; D and trimming were determined from the DNA. Here the sample spans about 2 million clones, over 85% being singletons. This clone was seen a single time. Its specificity is not known. CDR1 is MGHRA, CDR2 YSYEKL, per germline. The V gene lost 1 base and the J gene lost 0 bases, with 9 bases spanning the gap. This CDR3 has 16 amino acids.

The sequence was obtained from a man aged 18 to 30 in good health. Material for sequencing was naive CD8+ T cells sorted from blood. The V and J genes are TRBV4-1 and TRBJ2-2; D is perhaps TRBD1 or TRBD2 (5 bases each). CDR3 amino acids: CASSQVTGPNTGELFF. CDR3 sequence (DNA): TGCGCCAGCAGCCAAGTAACGGGACCGAACACCGGGGAGCTGTTTTTT.